This entry lists 9 T cell receptor beta chains sequenced from one sample in a study of tumor-infiltrating lymphocytes in primary liver carcinoma. Investigators took RNA and DNA out together from 20-30 mg of unsorted bulk tissue. Researchers generated TCR beta cDNA from approximately 0.55 ug of total RNA, relying on a constant-region primer. Amplification in three nested multiplex PCR rounds with slightly modified ARM-PCR gave rise to TCR beta libraries. Amplification in the first two PCR rounds was performed using TRBV1-TRBV30 forward primers and a C-beta reverse primer for 10 cycles each. TCRdb fed the multiplex PCR reads into MiXCR, producing one record per CDR3 protein. The sample lists 55,000 to 70,000 distinct CDR3 sequences, over 65% occurring once. Sequencing was performed on liver tumor tissue from sampling region 2. Regarding subset: tumor region T2, inferior pole. The receptor set was obtained from a man aged 40-50 years with primary liver carcinoma and hepatitis B virus infection.

In this sample, this clonotype turned up many times. The rearrangement links TRBV6-5 to TRBJ2-7, with 9 nucleotides matching TRBD2. The V gene end was trimmed by 5 bases and the J gene end by 4 bases; junction bases not matched to a gene: 6. This CDR3 is built from 14 residues. CDR1 and CDR2 (germline): MNHEY, SVGAGI. CDR3: CASSPREGLYEQYF. CDR3 bases: TGTGCCAGCAGTCCGCGGGAGGGCCTGTACGAGCAGTACTTC.

This chain links TRBV5-6 with TRBJ2-5, with TRBD2 as a possible D gene (5 bases). Germline CDR1 is SGHDT and CDR2 is YYEEEE. This CDR3 is built from 14 residues. The CDR3 DNA reads as TGTACCAACAGCTTGGAGGCTAGCCAAGAGACCCAGTACTTC. Translating gives CTNSLEASQETQYF.

As concerns this clonotype: Germline is not matched at one junction end, which may reflect a read error. V is TRBV5-1 and J is TRBJ1-1, with TRBD1 matching 10 bases. The CDR3 runs 15 residues. CDR1 and CDR2 from the germline V gene are SGHRS and YFSETQ. The CDR3 nucleotides are TGCACCAGCAGCATCGGACAGGGGGTATACACTGAAGCTTTCTTT. Translating it yields CTSSIGQGVYTEAFF.

Concerning this clonotype: The junction departs from the called germline gene at one end, perhaps through a read error. The rearrangement uses TRBV11-2 and TRBJ1-1; 7 bases agree with TRBD1. In germline, CDR1 is SGHAT, CDR2 FQNNGV. This CDR3 spans 16 amino acids. CDR3 region: CASDPSRGLVNTEALF. CDR3 coding DNA: TGTGCCAGCGACCCATCCAGGGGGTTGGTAAACACTGAAGCTCTCTTT.

With respect to this clonotype: A much larger clone sits a single nucleotide away, making a read error possible. The genes are TRBV11-2 and TRBJ2-7, with a possible D match to TRBD2 (5 bases). Trimming took off 8 bases at V and 3 bases at J, with 8 bases between the two ends. Germline assignment: CDR1 SGHAT and CDR2 FQNNGV. The CDR3 covers 11 residues. The CDR3 is CASEAGYEQYF. CDR3 DNA sequence: TGTGCCAGCGAGGCGGGCTACGAGCAGTACTTC.

With respect to this clonotype: This may arise from a read error, as a much more abundant clone is one base away. The V and J genes are TRBV29-1 and TRBJ2-1; D is possibly TRBD2 (5 bases). Trimming took 7 bases from V and 10 from J, leaving 23 bases between them. CDR3 length equals 14 residues. The germline V gene encodes CDR1 SQVTM and CDR2 ANQGSEA. The CDR3 nucleotides read TGCAGCGCCCGGGATGGCGGCCGGGTAGGAGAGCAGTTCTTC. It yields the protein CSARDGGRVGEQFF.

This clonotype is deemed large (0.1 to 1%). V gene TRBV4-2 combines with J gene TRBJ2-3; TRBD2 agrees at 10 bases. Unmatched junction bases numbered 10, after V lost 1 base and J lost 3 bases. CDR1 is LGHNA, CDR2 YNFKEQ, per germline. The CDR3 totals 18 residues. The CDR3 spells CASSQVALLAGATDTQYF. Written as DNA, the CDR3 is TGTGCCAGCAGCCAAGTGGCGCTTCTAGCGGGAGCGACAGATACGCAGTATTTT.

Of note for this clonotype: This may be a read error: a much more frequent sequence differs by one nucleotide. This chain joins TRBV11-1 and TRBJ2-2; D unresolved. CDR1 and CDR2 (germline): SGHAT, FQDESV (reference sequence). Trimming took 7 bases from V and 7 from J, leaving 10 bases between them. This CDR3 region has 12 residues. This CDR3 reads CASNPYGGELFF. Here the CDR3 DNA reads TGTGCCAGCAACCCTTACGGCGGGGAGCTGTTTTTT.

This clonotype was found once. No conserved phenylalanine or tryptophan is present at the end of the CDR3, so a read error is the likely explanation. The rearrangement uses TRBV5-1 and TRBJ1-2; D gene ambiguous. Germline CDR1 is SGHRS and CDR2 is YFSETQ. This CDR3 comprises 15 residues. The CDR3 loop is CASSIDGAANYDYTL. In DNA form, the CDR3 reads TGCGCCAGCAGCATTGATGGAGCAGCTAACTATGACTACACCCTC.